This T cell receptor (beta chain) was identified during a study of vaccination effects on CD4 cells after COVID-19. About the research overall: Samples were taken post-vaccine, and their median timing was 72 days after the second dose.

The germline CDR1 and CDR2 sequences are SGDLS and YYNGEE. Trimming stripped 4 bases from V and 5 bases from J, with 15 bases between. The CDR3 sequence is 14 residues long. The table came from immunoSEQ multiplex PCR; TCRdb's copy has only in-frame clones and leaves some out. The top ten hold 2% of the sample, which has some 40,000 clones, around 80% seen once. This clone showed up just once. The antigen remains undetermined. Viral peptide pools were used in the ViraFEST assay to expand antigen-specific CD4+ T cells, and sequencing came afterward. It was after 10 days of culture that CD4+ T cells were isolated. Each participant received a vaccine that was either BNT162b2 or mRNA-1273, given as two doses. In the vaccine recipients, nucleocapsid antibodies were negative and there was no prior SARS-CoV-2 infection. Cultures of approximately 2.1 million PBMC per well contained approximately 10 IU/ml IL-2 plus 10 ug/ml peptides. Half the medium was swapped for IL-2 medium on days 3 and 7.

This receptor was identified in a human donor who received a COVID-19 vaccine. Some clones in this sample may be carry-over from other donors' samples. V is TRBV9 and J is TRBJ2-5, with D perhaps matching TRBD1 or TRBD2 (5 bases each). This specimen was CD4+ T cells from PBMCs cultured with HCoV-NL63 spike peptides, taken after COVID-19 vaccination. The CDR3 coding sequence is TGTGCCAGCAGCACAAAGGGGACGGGGGAGACCCAGTACTTC. Translating it yields CASSTKGTGETQYF.